The clone carrying this T cell receptor (beta chain) was counted a few times. What it binds is not known. Trimming pared 5 bases from V and 4 bases from J, leaving 12 bases between. Germline CDR1 and CDR2: MDHEN and SYDVKM. The CDR3 contains 15 residues. Time point specified: pre-sensitization, week 0. Treatment specified: therapeutic diphenylcyclopropenone sensitization with weekly scalp DPC. The data were taken from a study of human T cells and chemical hapten exposure. Turning to the study itself: Sensitizing treatment utilized 2% DPC over an approximately 2 cm by approximately 2 cm portion of upper inner arm skin. A patient group, mainly female, showed alopecia areata, totalis or universalis. Study-wide results and caveats: Significantly more large CDR3 similarity clusters were formed by expanded TCRs than by controls. No alteration of TCRs above 1 in 1000 frequency was seen with DPC sensitization.

TCRdb reprocessed the RACE reads via MiXCR and lists one record per CDR3 protein. The sample carries roughly 110,000 distinct CDR3 sequences, around 10% recorded once. The input for sequencing was whole blood, taken in connection with sensitization to the hapten diphenylcyclopropenone (DPC). The chain uses TRBV28 and TRBJ2-6; D call uncertain. The clonotype was recovered from a woman aged 50 to 60 with alopecia areata. Some clones in this sample may be carry-over from other donors' samples. The CDR3 nucleotides are TGTGCCAGCAGTGCACGCAGTGCCGGGGCCAACGTCCTGACTTTC. As protein: CASSARSAGANVLTF.